This T cell receptor beta chain comes out of a study of cytomegalovirus exposure and HLA in healthy donors. This CDR3 comprises 14 residues. CDR1 is LGHNT, CDR2 FRNRAP, per germline. V gave up 5 bases and J gave up 6 bases, with 14 bases separating them. With respect to this clone: Its antigen remains unidentified.

Broader study findings: From TCR beta sequences, most subjects' HLA-A and HLA-B alleles were reportedly predicted accurately.

The PCR was carried out with 60 Vbeta primers and 13 Jbeta primers. Assay used: immunoSEQ multiplex PCR; TCRdb lists only in-frame clones, some missing. This table has roughly 120,000 clones, about 72% appearing once. Sequenced material: PBMCs. This chain joins TRBV12-5 and TRBJ2-1; D gene uncertain. This TCR was sampled from a man in his fifties or sixties in good health and CMV-seropositive. DNA of the CDR3: TGTGCTAGTGGTGAATGGAGTTTGCGCAATGAGCAGTTCTTC. Translating it yields CASGEWSLRNEQFF.